Listed below are T cell receptor beta chains from one sample, sequenced in a study of CXCR3-negative and CXCR3-positive naive CD8 T cells. TCRdb re-called the 5' RACE reads, yielding one record per CDR3 amino acid sequence without DNA. The sample data list 38,000 or so distinct CDR3 sequences. The sequenced sample consisted of memory CD8+ T cells from blood. The receptors come from a human donor in good health. Some clones in this sample may be carry-over from other donors' samples. CDR3s include the opening cysteine and the closing phenylalanine or tryptophan. Fields, in order: V gene, CDR3 length, clone size, J gene, CDR3 protein. The size entry is marked missing in some rows and otherwise reads once, few, many or a size class.

>TRBV12-3/TRBV12-4|12|.|TRBJ2-1
CASSRTIFEQFF
>TRBV5-6|16|.|TRBJ2-7
CASSLAQGALRYEQYF
>TRBV29-1|13|.|TRBJ2-7
CSARTVSSYEQYF
>TRBV20-1|16|.|TRBJ1-6
CSARVSGNRGNSPLHF
>TRBV2|14|.|TRBJ2-2
CASSEGGVHGELFF
>TRBV6-6|14|.|TRBJ2-7
CASSSGRLAYEQYF
>TRBV27|18|.|TRBJ2-3
CASSFPALRAGPTSTQYF
>TRBV19|14|.|TRBJ1-1
CASSLRTVNTEAFF
>TRBV12-3/TRBV12-4|13|.|TRBJ2-1
CASSPGLENEQFF
>TRBV5-1|14|.|TRBJ1-1
CASSSGIGNTEAFF
>TRBV20-1|14|.|TRBJ2-5
CSAGTGRDQETQYF
>TRBV12-3/TRBV12-4|17|.|TRBJ1-4
CASSPWGVRGFGEKLFF
>TRBV20-1|14|.|TRBJ2-7
CSARAGPGTYEQYF
>TRBV7-8|14|.|TRBJ2-7
CASSVGSGVYEQYF
>TRBV20-1|13|.|TRBJ1-1
CSARFTGDTEAFF
>TRBV10-3|13|.|TRBJ2-3
CASRSGNTDTQYF
>TRBV27|15|.|TRBJ1-1
CASSERWSLNTEAFF
>TRBV3-1|15|.|TRBJ2-1
CASSQDRVRSNVQFF
>TRBV28|15|.|TRBJ2-5
CASSSPEEGQETQYF
>TRBV28|16|.|TRBJ2-3
CASSFGLAGASYTQYF
>TRBV9|14|.|TRBJ2-3
CASSPGPYTDTQYF
>TRBV28|18|.|TRBJ2-1
CASSFYYLEAQPHNEQFF
>TRBV12-3/TRBV12-4|12|.|TRBJ2-2
CASGRNTGELFF
>TRBV14|15|.|TRBJ2-2
CASSQDWFGTGELFF
>TRBV9|15|.|TRBJ2-1
CASSVEGTSGSEQFF
>TRBV29-1|13|.|TRBJ2-7
CSGRTSGTYEQYF
>TRBV6-4|14|.|TRBJ2-2
CASSESGTTGELFF
>TRBV12-3/TRBV12-4|16|.|TRBJ2-1
CASSLGQGAIPNEQFF
>TRBV24-1|16|.|TRBJ2-1
CATSDLPKSGKAEQFF
>TRBV5-1|17|.|TRBJ2-6
CASSDEAVLSGANVLTF
>TRBV14|16|.|TRBJ2-4
CASSSAGGSAKNIQYF
>TRBV7-9|12|.|TRBJ2-1
CASSATDNEQFF
>TRBV7-8|16|.|TRBJ2-2
CASSLWGASGTGELFF
>TRBV6-2/TRBV6-3|15|.|TRBJ2-7
CASSYSSRGYYEQYF
>TRBV7-9|12|.|TRBJ1-5
CASSGGSQPQHF
>TRBV5-1|13|.|TRBJ1-1
CASSMGRNTEAFF
>TRBV28|13|.|TRBJ1-2
CASSFGTVYGYTF
>TRBV7-6|14|.|TRBJ2-1
CASSFGGAYNEQFF
>TRBV20-1|11|medium-sized|TRBJ1-2
CSARAGTAPPF
>TRBV28|13|.|TRBJ2-3
CASRRAGGHTQYF
>TRBV13|15|.|TRBJ2-7
CASSLLAEPLRGQYF
>TRBV7-2|17|.|TRBJ2-3
CASSATVTGASTDTQYF
>TRBV7-3|13|.|TRBJ2-7
CASSSGGVYEQYF
>TRBV12-3/TRBV12-4|16|.|TRBJ1-3
CASTGHRLSSGNTIYF
>TRBV12-3/TRBV12-4|11|.|TRBJ2-7
CASSGTYEQYF
>TRBV4-3|16|.|TRBJ2-6
CASSQTGASGANVLTF
>TRBV27|15|.|TRBJ2-7
CASSPNSGFSYEQYF